These 10 T cell receptor beta chains originate from one sample sequenced in a study of blood T cell repertoires in COVID-19. Some clones are missing from TCRdb's copy, which holds only in-frame ones; the method was immunoSEQ multiplex PCR. The table lists 150,000 to 200,000 clones, around 86% of them singletons. Input material: peripheral blood. The receptor set was obtained from a man aged 35-49 years with acute or convalescent COVID-19.

The V and J genes are TRBV6-5 and TRBJ2-5; D uncertain. V was trimmed by 7 bases and J by 4 bases, leaving 7 bases between them. The germline V gene encodes CDR1 MNHEY and CDR2 SVGAGI. CDR3 length equals 11 residues. The CDR3 nucleotides read TGTGCCAGCACCCCAGGAGAGACCCAGTACTTC. Protein sequence: CASTPGETQYF.

This clone came up once. The CDR3 reads CAISESSGLAGGTNYNEQFF. CDR3 coding DNA: TGTGCCATCAGTGAGTCATCGGGGCTAGCGGGGGGAACCAACTACAATGAGCAGTTCTTC. The chain links TRBV10-3 to TRBJ2-1; 11 bases agree with TRBD2. Germline V gene lookup returns CDR1 ENHRY and CDR2 SYGVKD. There are 20 residues in the CDR3. The V gene end was trimmed by 0 bases and the J gene end by 3 bases; junction bases not matched to a gene: 13.

CDR3 in amino acids: CASSWGQPLYGYTF. In DNA form, the CDR3 reads TGTGCCAGCAGCTGGGGACAGCCCCTCTATGGCTACACCTTC. The V call is TRBV5-4, the J call TRBJ1-2; 7 nucleotides match TRBD1. CDR1 and CDR2 (germline): SGHNT, YYREEE (reference sequence). CDR3 length equals 14 residues. The ends lost 3 bases at V and 4 bases at J; junction bases unmatched: 6.

The table lists this clone with a count of one. The V gene is TRBV9, the J gene TRBJ2-2, with 8 bases aligning to TRBD1. The CDR3 spans 15 residues. Germline V gene sequence: CDR1 SGDLS, CDR2 YYNGEE. Trimming removed 2 bases from V and 6 bases from J; junction bases left unmatched: 6. The CDR3 protein is CASSVRTGTPGELFF. Written as DNA, the CDR3 is TGTGCCAGCAGCGTGAGGACAGGGACCCCCGGGGAGCTGTTTTTT.

The chain employs TRBV28 and TRBJ2-5; unclear D gene. Germline-derived CDR1 and CDR2 are MDHEN and SYDVKM. Trimming took 5 bases from V and 5 from J, leaving 6 bases between them. CDR3 size: 11 residues. DNA for the CDR3: TGTGCCAGCAGTGTCGAGGAGACCCAGTACTTC. Translated: CASSVEETQYF.

This rearrangement joins TRBV2 to TRBJ2-7; 11 positions agree with TRBD2. The CDR3 contains 15 residues. The germline V gene encodes CDR1 SNHLY and CDR2 FYNNEI. J was trimmed by 3 bases and V by 5 bases; bases with no gene match: 6. This CDR3 is CASSILAGGLYEQYF. The CDR3 DNA follows: TGTGCCAGCAGTATCCTAGCGGGGGGACTCTACGAGCAGTACTTC.

This chain connects TRBV6-2 or TRBV6-3 to TRBJ1-5, with 7 bases lining up with TRBD1. This CDR3 is 15 amino acids long. The germline gives CDR1 MNHEY, CDR2 SVGEGT. The ends lost 2 bases at V and 3 bases at J; junction bases unmatched: 4. The CDR3: CASSYRDSTNQPQHF. CDR3 nucleotides: TGTGCCAGCAGTTACCGGGACAGCACCAATCAGCCCCAGCATTTT.

V usage is TRBV24-1 and J usage is TRBJ2-3; 7 bases match TRBD1. The germline V gene has CDR1 KGHDR and CDR2 SFDVKD. This CDR3 comprises 16 residues. V trimming: 4 bases; J trimming: 3 bases; junction bases outside the gene matches: 9. CDR3 protein: CATSDPRQGGTDTQYF. The CDR3, as DNA: TGTGCCACCAGTGACCCGAGACAGGGCGGGACAGATACGCAGTATTTT.

V is TRBV19 and J is TRBJ2-1, with TRBD2 matching over 10 bases. Trimming cost V 5 bases and J 2 bases; bases outside gene matches: 3. The CDR3 runs to 15 residues. The germline gives CDR1 LNHDA, CDR2 SQIVND (reference sequence). The CDR3, as DNA: TGTGCCAGTAGTCCCAGCGGGGGGGCCTACAATGAGCAGTTCTTC. This translates into CASSPSGGAYNEQFF.

The chain recombines TRBV2 with TRBJ2-1, with D maybe TRBD1 (5 bases). Looked up from germline, CDR1 is SNHLY and CDR2 is FYNNEI. The V end was cut by 8 bases, the J end by 4 bases, with 15 bases between. The CDR3 has 14 amino acids. CDR3 sequence: CASSVGAGYNEQFF. The CDR3 DNA reads TGTGCCAGCTCCGTAGGGGCAGGATACAATGAGCAGTTCTTC. The whole variable domain, filled in from reference TRBV2 and TRBJ2-1, reads EPEVTQTPSHQVTQMGQEVILRCVPISNHLYFYWYRQILGQKVEFLVSFYNNEISEKSEIFDDQFSVERPDGSNFTLKIRSTKLEDSAMYFCASSVGAGYNEQFFGPGTRLTVL.